The clone carrying this TCR beta chain has a count of ten or more. The target antigen is unknown. This record comes from a study of T cells in Graves' hyperthyroidism and ophthalmopathy. CDR1 is MNHNS, CDR2 SASEGT, per germline. V lost 4 bases to trimming and J lost 7 bases, with 16 bases between them. CDR3 length: 14 amino acids. RNA transcripts gave rise to amplified TCR beta CDR3 regions. During a first-round RT-PCR of the TCR CDR3, the HTBI primer set was used. TCRdb re-called the multiplex PCR reads with MiXCR, one entry per CDR3 protein. This sample has under 350,000 distinct CDR3 sequences, with over 15% found just once. General observations from the study: Blood also showed most of the thyroid clonotypes that were expanded above 0.001.

J is TRBJ1-2 and V is TRBV6-1; tentative D call: TRBD1 (6 bases). What was sequenced was blood. The clonotype originates from a woman aged 55-75 years with Graves' ophthalmopathy. CDR3 sequence: CASSGVTGAGGYTF. CDR3 sequence (DNA): TGTGCCAGCAGTGGAGTGACGGGGGCGGGTGGCTACACCTTC.